Shown below are 5 T cell receptor beta chains from a single sample sequenced in a study of blood T cell repertoires in COVID-19. Assay: immunoSEQ multiplex PCR; the TCRdb copy retains only in-frame clones and omits some. The sample has around 100,000 clones; around nine tenths are singletons. The source material was peripheral blood. These receptors came from a human donor in a cohort sampled during active COVID-19.

The rearrangement joins TRBV15 to TRBJ1-5; D unresolved. The CDR3 is made up of 15 amino acids. Germline V gene data show CDR1 as LNHNV and CDR2 as YYDKDF (reference sequence). Trimming shortened V by 4 bases and J by 2 bases, and 12 bases separated the two germline ends. Here the CDR3 reads CATSIERERNQPQHF. CDR3 in DNA: TGTGCCACCAGCATAGAAAGAGAACGCAATCAGCCCCAGCATTTT.

The chain carries TRBV21-1 and TRBJ2-1; TRBD2, the table's D call, was not compared with the DNA. TRBV21-1 represents a pseudogene. The CDR3 covers 16 residues. CDR3 sequence: CASSKLADPSRDEQFF. The CDR3 nucleotides are TGTGCCAGCAGCAAGCTAGCGGACCCAAGCAGGGATGAGCAGTTCTTC.

The J gene is TRBJ1-4, the V gene TRBV6-5, with TRBD1 matching 8 bases. CDR1 is MNHEY and CDR2 is SVGAGI in the germline V gene. The CDR3 totals 14 residues. The ends lost 5 bases at V and 8 bases at J; junction bases unmatched: 7. CDR3 coding DNA: TGTGCCAGCAGTCTACGGACAGGGAACGAAAAACTGTTTTTT. As protein: CASSLRTGNEKLFF.

The chain links TRBV9 to TRBJ1-1, with D possibly being TRBD1 (6 bases). CDR1 and CDR2 (germline): SGDLS, YYNGEE. V dropped 4 bases and J dropped 4 bases, with 17 bases sitting between them. This CDR3 contains 15 residues. CDR3 DNA: TGTGCCAGCAGCCCCCGGGGGGGGGCGGGCACTGAAGCTTTCTTT. Its protein product is CASSPRGGAGTEAFF.

The J gene is TRBJ1-1, the V gene TRBV5-1; possibly TRBD1 for D (5 bases). With 0 bases removed from V and 1 base from J, the gap between germline ends came to 10 bases. Germline values: CDR1 SGHRS, CDR2 YFSETQ. There are 15 residues in the CDR3. The CDR3: CASSLEAGGNTEAFF. CDR3 nucleotide sequence: TGCGCCAGCAGCTTGGAAGCCGGGGGGAACACTGAAGCTTTCTTT.